This entry describes one T cell receptor (beta chain). The data were obtained in a study of blood T cell repertoires in COVID-19. Categorization into cohorts depended on clinical history that participants reported. What the recovered Cohort 3 donors had was two negative PCRs, clearance, or symptom resolution. Some clones are missing from TCRdb's copy, which holds only in-frame ones; the method was immunoSEQ multiplex PCR. The table has about 260,000 clones, more than 70% seen once. The origin of this receptor is a woman aged 45-65 years who had recovered from COVID-19. Material: PBMCs or T cells enriched from blood (not recorded which).

DNA of the CDR3: TGTGCCAGCAGCTTCGGACTAGCGGGAGTAGTCGAGACCCAGTACTTC. As protein: CASSFGLAGVVETQYF. V gene TRBV7-2 combines with J gene TRBJ2-5; the match to TRBD2 covers 13 bases. V lost 3 bases to trimming and J lost 5 bases; unmatched junction nucleotides: 6. The germline V gene has CDR1 SGHTA and CDR2 FQGNSA. The CDR3 loop spans 16 amino acids.